The rows below give T cell receptor beta chains drawn from one sample of a study of blood T cell repertoires in COVID-19. The data were produced by immunoSEQ multiplex PCR, yet TCRdb's version contains in-frame clones alone and is incomplete. The data hold around 65,000 clones, with more than 75% observed a single time. The sample was peripheral blood. Receptors originate from a human donor in a cohort sampled during active COVID-19. CDR3s include the opening cysteine and the closing phenylalanine or tryptophan. The D gene is left open where the match is weak. Clone size appears in some rows only: once, few, many, or a class for an expanded clone.

size	V	J	D	CDR3	DNA
-	TRBV28	TRBJ2-5	TRBD1	CASSSFPKTTGQETQYF	TGTGCCAGCAGTTCCTTCCCGAAAACGACAGGGCAAGAGACCCAGTACTTC
-	TRBV27	TRBJ2-7	TRBD1	CASSLTGRTQYF	TGTGCCAGCAGTTTGACAGGGCGTACGCAGTACTTC
-	TRBV5-1	TRBJ2-5	-	CASAPRVGNSWETQYF	TGCGCCAGCGCCCCTCGAGTCGGGAACTCCTGGGAGACCCAGTACTTC
few	TRBV4-1	TRBJ2-7	TRBD2	CASSRSTSGSYEQYF	TGCGCCAGCAGCCGCTCGACTAGCGGTTCCTACGAGCAGTACTTC
-	TRBV5-1	TRBJ1-1	TRBD1	CASSLAPGGTEAFF	TGCGCCAGCAGCTTGGCCCCAGGGGGCACTGAAGCTTTCTTT
-	TRBV4-1	TRBJ2-5	-	CASSHEAANQETQYF	TGCGCCAGCAGCCACGAGGCGGCTAACCAAGAGACCCAGTACTTC
few	TRBV6-2/TRBV6-3	TRBJ1-1	-	CASSYSSLGNTEAFF	TGTGCCAGCAGTTATTCGAGTTTGGGCAACACTGAAGCTTTCTTT
-	TRBV20-1	TRBJ2-1	-	CSAPTSDEQFF	TGCAGTGCTCCAACCAGCGATGAGCAGTTCTTC
-	TRBV7-8	TRBJ1-5	TRBD1	CASSSYRQGVQPQHF	TGTGCCAGCAGCTCTTACCGACAGGGCGTCCAGCCCCAGCATTTT
-	TRBV27	TRBJ2-1	TRBD2	CASSLELAGALDNEQFF	TGTGCCAGCAGTTTGGAACTAGCGGGGGCCCTCGACAATGAGCAGTTCTTC
-	TRBV19	TRBJ2-3	-	CASSLAATSTDTQYF	TGTGCCAGTAGTTTAGCGGCGACTAGCACAGATACGCAGTATTTT
few	TRBV19	TRBJ2-1	TRBD2	CASSIGPRRGGYNEQFF	TGTGCCAGTAGTATAGGACCCCGGCGGGGGGGTTACAATGAGCAGTTCTTC
-	TRBV28	TRBJ1-2	TRBD1	CATFQGAGGYTF	TGTGCCACATTCCAGGGGGCGGGTGGCTACACCTTC
few	TRBV4-1	TRBJ1-4	-	CASSQVRGEKLFF	TGCGCCAGCAGCCAAGTCAGGGGAGAAAAACTGTTTTTT
-	TRBV11-3	TRBJ2-5	TRBD1	CASSLRTGGMGETQYF	TGTGCCAGCAGCTTACGGACAGGGGGCATGGGAGAGACCCAGTACTTC
-	TRBV5-1	TRBJ2-4	TRBD1	CASSTGDSGNIQYF	TGCGCCAGCAGCACCGGGGACAGCGGTAACATTCAGTACTTC
-	TRBV5-1	TRBJ2-1	TRBD1	CASSDLLQGASYNEQFF	TGCGCCAGCAGCGACTTATTACAGGGGGCATCCTACAATGAGCAGTTCTTC
-	TRBV28	TRBJ1-2	TRBD1	CASRQGGYGYTF	TGTGCCAGCCGACAGGGCGGCTATGGCTACACCTTC
-	TRBV7-9	TRBJ1-6	TRBD1	CASRPQGDSPLHF	TGTGCCAGCAGGCCTCAGGGGGACTCACCCCTCCACTTT
few	TRBV19	TRBJ2-7	-	CASSSYAYGEQYF	TGTGCCAGTAGCTCATATGCATACGGGGAGCAGTACTTC
-	TRBV5-6	TRBJ2-3	-	CASSRLSTDTQYF	TGTGCCAGCAGCCGACTTAGCACAGATACGCAGTATTTT
-	TRBV7-8	TRBJ2-1	-	CASLPLRGLLNEQFF	TGTGCCAGCCTACCCCTGCGGGGGCTCTTGAATGAGCAGTTCTTC
-	TRBV6-6	TRBJ2-1	-	CASSSQAMSSYNEQFF	TGTGCCAGCAGCTCACAAGCGATGTCCTCCTACAATGAGCAGTTCTTC
-	TRBV10-2	TRBJ2-1	-	CASSNRVNAYNEQFF	TGCGCCAGCAGCAACAGGGTAAATGCCTACAATGAGCAGTTCTTC
-	TRBV30	TRBJ1-2	TRBD1	CAWITTTGRGGYTF	TGTGCCTGGATCACAACGACAGGGCGGGGTGGCTACACCTTC
-	TRBV3-1/TRBV3-2	TRBJ2-1	TRBD2	CASTYGGELYNEQFF	TGTGCCAGCACCTACGGGGGGGAGCTCTACAATGAGCAGTTCTTC
once	TRBV7-8	TRBJ2-5	-	CASSFGRQETQYF	TGTGCCAGCAGCTTTGGCAGACAAGAGACCCAGTACTTC
-	TRBV19	TRBJ2-1	TRBD1	CASSPGQGNYNEQFF	TGTGCCAGTAGTCCGGGACAGGGGAACTACAATGAGCAGTTCTTC
-	TRBV5-6	TRBJ2-2	TRBD1	CASSQGDRGRYTGELFF	TGTGCCAGCTCCCAGGGGGACAGGGGGCGGTACACCGGGGAGCTGTTTTTT
few	TRBV5-6	TRBJ2-3	-	CASSFRQTRADTQYF	TGTGCCAGCAGCTTTAGACAGACGCGCGCAGATACGCAGTATTTT
-	TRBV19	TRBJ2-5	-	CASSPTGVVRETQYF	TGTGCCAGTAGCCCCACGGGGGTGGTGAGGGAGACCCAGTACTTC
once	TRBV18	TRBJ2-1	TRBD1	CASSPRDRAGDNEQFF	TGTGCCAGCTCACCTAGGGACAGGGCAGGGGACAATGAGCAGTTCTTC
-	TRBV19	TRBJ1-2	TRBD1	CASSEGARGYTF	TGTGCCAGTAGTGAGGGGGCTCGGGGCTACACCTTC
-	TRBV29-1	TRBJ1-3	-	CSVEGEGFSGNTIYF	TGCAGCGTCGAGGGGGAGGGTTTCTCTGGAAACACCATATATTTT
-	TRBV18	TRBJ1-5	TRBD1	CASSPTGNSNQPQHF	TGTGCCAGCTCACCGACAGGGAATAGCAATCAGCCCCAGCATTTT
-	TRBV11-3	TRBJ1-1	TRBD1	CASSPDRGTVAFF	TGTGCCAGCAGCCCGGACAGGGGGACTGTCGCTTTCTTT
-	TRBV6-2/TRBV6-3	TRBJ1-1	-	CASSYLGQEAFF	TGTGCCAGCAGTTACTTAGGACAGGAAGCTTTCTTT
once	TRBV7-2	TRBJ1-1	TRBD1	CASSLTGAGAFF	TGTGCCAGCAGCCTGACAGGGGCTGGGGCTTTCTTT
-	TRBV6-5	TRBJ1-1	TRBD1	CASRKTGSMNTEAFF	TGTGCCAGCAGAAAGACAGGGAGCATGAACACTGAAGCTTTCTTT
once	TRBV9	TRBJ2-5	TRBD2	CASSVPSGGGETQYF	TGTGCCAGCAGCGTCCCTAGCGGGGGGGGAGAGACCCAGTACTTC
-	TRBV7-2	TRBJ2-5	TRBD2	CASSVGLAVQETQYF	TGTGCCAGCAGCGTGGGACTAGCCGTACAAGAGACCCAGTACTTC
-	TRBV19	TRBJ1-1	TRBD1	CASSFDRVAEAFF	TGTGCCAGTAGTTTTGACAGGGTAGCTGAAGCTTTCTTT
-	TRBV7-8	TRBJ1-2	-	CASSITHAGLGYTF	TGTGCCAGCAGCATAACCCATGCGGGCCTTGGCTACACCTTC
-	TRBV6-4	TRBJ2-2	-	CASSATGSTGELFF	TGTGCCAGCAGCGCGACAGGCTCCACCGGGGAGCTGTTTTTT
-	TRBV4-2	TRBJ1-2	-	CASTLEDDSYGYTF	TGTGCCAGCACTCTGGAGGATGATAGCTATGGCTACACCTTC
-	TRBV11-2	TRBJ2-3	-	CASSLTGSTDTQYF	TGTGCCAGCAGCCTAACGGGGAGCACAGATACGCAGTATTTT
few	TRBV28	TRBJ2-2	TRBD2	CASRPGLAGETGELFF	TGTGCCAGCAGACCGGGACTAGCGGGGGAAACCGGGGAGCTGTTTTTT
-	TRBV28	TRBJ1-5	-	CASSLQGYSNQPQHF	TGTGCCAGCAGTTTACAGGGCTATAGCAATCAGCCCCAGCATTTT
-	TRBV27	TRBJ2-7	TRBD2	CASSLPSSERGGSDEQYF	TGTGCCAGCAGTTTACCCTCCTCCGAGCGGGGGGGCTCCGACGAGCAGTACTTC
-	TRBV19	TRBJ2-4	-	CASSIVGAEAKNIQYF	TGTGCCAGTAGTATAGTGGGGGCAGAAGCCAAAAACATTCAGTACTTC
few	TRBV7-9	TRBJ2-7	TRBD1	CASSLTTGTYEQYF	TGTGCCAGCAGCTTGACGACAGGGACCTACGAGCAGTACTTC
-	TRBV5-5	TRBJ2-5	TRBD1	CASSAPTGGQETQYF	TGTGCCAGCAGCGCACCCACAGGGGGACAAGAGACCCAGTACTTC
-	TRBV5-6	TRBJ1-1	-	CASSATVWNTEAFF	TGTGCCAGCAGCGCGACAGTATGGAACACTGAAGCTTTCTTT
-	TRBV25-1	TRBJ2-2	-	CASSEEADTGELFF	TGTGCCAGCAGTGAAGAGGCCGACACCGGGGAGCTGTTTTTT
-	TRBV3-1/TRBV3-2	TRBJ1-4	-	CASSGWASNEKLFF	TGTGCCAGCAGCGGCTGGGCTTCTAATGAAAAACTGTTTTTT